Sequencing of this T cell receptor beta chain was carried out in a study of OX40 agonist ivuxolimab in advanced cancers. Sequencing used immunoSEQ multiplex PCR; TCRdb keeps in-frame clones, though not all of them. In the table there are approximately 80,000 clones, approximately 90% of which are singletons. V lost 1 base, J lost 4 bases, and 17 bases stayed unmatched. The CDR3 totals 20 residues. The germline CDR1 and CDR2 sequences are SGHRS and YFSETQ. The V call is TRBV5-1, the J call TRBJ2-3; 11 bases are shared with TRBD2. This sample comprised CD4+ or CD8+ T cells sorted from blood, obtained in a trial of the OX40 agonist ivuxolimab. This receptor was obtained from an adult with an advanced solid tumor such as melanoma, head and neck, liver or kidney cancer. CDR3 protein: CASSLRGTRETSGVADTQYF. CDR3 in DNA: TGCGCCAGCAGCTTGAGGGGGACCCGGGAGACTAGCGGGGTTGCAGATACGCAGTATTTT.